The 4 T cell receptor beta chains listed next were all sequenced from one sample in a study of blood T cells in healthy people across ages. A second PCR of roughly 7 to 11 cycles used a sample-barcoded 5' primer and a J-beta primer mix. TCRdb used MiXCR to reprocess the 5' RACE reads, holding one entry per CDR3 protein. The data hold 1.5 million to 2 million distinct CDR3 sequences, with roughly 32% observed a single time. Sequenced sample: blood. The receptors here all came from a woman younger than 45 in good health.

This clonotype came up a few times. The V gene is TRBV12-3 or TRBV12-4, the J gene TRBJ2-5; 10 positions agree with TRBD2. V lost 3 bases, J lost 3 bases, and 4 bases stayed unmatched. The CDR3 is 15 residues long. CDR3 sequence: CASSFVAGGKETQYF. CDR3 in DNA: TGTGCCAGCAGTTTTGTAGCGGGGGGTAAAGAGACCCAGTACTTC.

The chain couples TRBV21-1 to TRBJ2-5; the table calls TRBD1, which could not be checked here. TRBV21-1 is recorded as a pseudogene. This CDR3 comprises 16 residues. The CDR3, as DNA: TGTGCCAACAGCAAAGTTATCGCCGGGACGGGAGAGACCCAGTACTTC. Translated: CANSKVIAGTGETQYF.

The rearrangement uses TRBV10-3 and TRBJ2-7, with a possible D match to TRBD2 (7 bases). Trimming pared 6 bases from V and 2 bases from J, leaving 17 bases between. Germline V gives CDR1 ENHRY, CDR2 SYGVKD. The CDR3 runs 15 residues. As DNA, the CDR3 is TGTGCCATCAGCCGAAGCGGGACACTGACCTACGAGCAGTACTTC. This gives the protein CAISRSGTLTYEQYF.

This clonotype has just one count. This sequence joins TRBV6-2 or TRBV6-3 and TRBJ2-1, with 7 bases matching TRBD2. This CDR3 has 15 residues. Germline V gives CDR1 MNHEY, CDR2 SVGEGT. The ends lost 4 bases at V and 5 bases at J; junction bases unmatched: 8. The CDR3 DNA reads TGTGCCAGCAGTTGGCCGGGGCGGGGGAACAATGAGCAGTTCTTC. As protein: CASSWPGRGNNEQFF.